These 4 T cell receptor beta chains came from one sample sequenced in a study of blood T cell repertoires in COVID-19. Repertoires were generated with immunoSEQ multiplex PCR, while TCRdb's copy carries only in-frame clones and drops some. The profile shows about 24,000 clones, around 87% of them singletons. Input material: peripheral blood. The receptors were sampled from a human donor with active COVID-19. The donor label of this sample is uncertain.

The J gene is TRBJ2-3, the V gene TRBV7-6; 9 bases agree with TRBD2. Germline V gene data show CDR1 as SGHVS and CDR2 as FNYEAQ. The CDR3 runs to 16 residues. V lost 1 base and J lost 3; bases outside the gene matches: 5. CDR3 sequence reads: CASSLGPAGGTDTQYF. CDR3 in DNA: TGTGCCAGCAGCTTAGGCCCAGCGGGGGGAACAGATACGCAGTATTTT.

This clone is deemed medium-sized. The genes are TRBV9 and TRBJ1-6, with TRBD1 identical over 7 bases. V lost 7 bases, J lost 7 bases, and 11 bases stayed unmatched. The CDR3 spans 15 residues. CDR1 and CDR2 (germline): SGDLS, YYNGEE. CDR3 in amino acids: CASGPLGGSNSPLHF. CDR3 coding DNA: TGTGCCAGCGGGCCACTAGGGGGCAGCAATTCACCCCTCCACTTT. Full variable domain (outside the CDR3, taken from reference TRBV9 and TRBJ1-6): DSGVTQTPKHLITATGQRVTLRCSPRSGDLSVYWYQQSLDQGLQFLIQYYNGEERAKGNILERFSAQQFPDLHSELNLSSLELGDSALYFCASGPLGGSNSPLHFGNGTRLTVT.

The V call is TRBV18, the J call TRBJ1-4, with TRBD1 identical over 7 bases. This CDR3 is 16 amino acids long. With 0 bases clipped from V and 8 bases from J, the junction kept 9 bases outside the gene matches. Germline CDR1 and CDR2: KGHSH and LQKENI. The CDR3 DNA follows: TGTGCCAGCTCACCACCCGAGGGACAGTTGGGGGAAAAACTGTTTTTT. Its protein is CASSPPEGQLGEKLFF.

The rearrangement uses TRBV9 and TRBJ2-7, with 7 nucleotides matching TRBD1. V was clipped by 3 bases and J by 0 bases; unmatched bases: 6. Germline CDR1 and CDR2: SGDLS and YYNGEE. CDR3 length: 15 amino acids. The CDR3 DNA follows: TGTGCCAGCAGCGGGAGCCGGGACAGCTCCTACGAGCAGTACTTC. Translated, it gives CASSGSRDSSYEQYF.